One T cell receptor beta chain is described in this entry. As yet, its antigen is unknown. The source of the sample is a study of cytomegalovirus exposure and HLA in healthy donors. Study observations and caveats: Indistinguishable V segments, including TRBV6-2 and TRBV6-3, were excluded.

The PCR made use of 60 Vbeta and 13 Jbeta primers. Profiled with immunoSEQ multiplex PCR; TCRdb holds only in-frame clones, not every one. Of about 130,000 clones in the sample, about 74% are singletons; the top ten hold 2.5% to 3.5%. V lost 5 bases, J lost 3 bases, and 9 bases stayed unmatched. The CDR3 contains 15 residues. Germline CDR1 LNHDA, CDR2 SQIVND (reference sequence). The clonotype was recovered from a man in his forties in good health and CMV-seronegative. The sequenced material came from PBMCs. The V and J genes are TRBV19 and TRBJ2-7; 8 bases match TRBD1. The CDR3 here is CASSAGTGLHYEQYF. The CDR3 region has the DNA TGTGCCAGTAGTGCTGGGACAGGTCTCCACTACGAGCAGTACTTC. The full variable domain, in which reference TRBV19 and TRBJ2-7 provide the parts outside the CDR3, is DGGITQSPKYLFRKEGQNVTLSCEQNLNHDAMYWYRQDPGQGLRLIYYSQIVNDFQKGDIAEGYSVSREKKESFPLTVTSAQKNPTAFYLCASSAGTGLHYEQYFGPGTRLTVT.